The entry below gives a single T cell receptor (beta chain) sequence along with its context. Its antigen target is currently unknown. Base qualities are not provided; no much larger clone lies one nucleotide away. Reading the germline V gene gives CDR1 SGHTA and CDR2 FQGTGA. V is cut by 2 bases and J by 0 bases, and the space between the germline ends is 17 bases. The CDR3 contains 18 residues, cysteine and phenylalanine counted. The retained sequence is limited to the CDR3, 54 bases, with the frame set at the first base. The sample belongs to a study of cytomegalovirus exposure and HLA in healthy donors (TCRdb year 2017). Study-level background: An earlier analysis of some 620 of the donors reported 276 Gb of sequence data and 117 million unique TCR beta sequences obtained from around 180 million T cells. Besides the first cohort of roughly 640 subjects, a separate validation cohort made up of 120 different subjects was used. Across approximately 400 genotyped donors of the cohort, an average of about 220,000 unique TCR beta nucleotide sequences per donor were sequenced, and roughly 20% of those sequences were non-productive. The genetic ancestry cluster associated with self-reported Caucasian donors included about 81% of the 350 to 500 genotyped donors. An earlier analysis of several hundred of the donors used high-throughput TCR beta sequencing to judge whether each TCR beta V gene segment behaved as functional or pseudogenic. Every discovery cohort repertoire had been produced on one sequencing platform. In a later analysis, previously published TCR beta repertoires from about 670 donors were re-analyzed and high-resolution HLA genotyping was added so that TCR occurrence patterns could be studied. The study aimed to test whether cataloging public T cell receptors could reveal signatures of past pathogen exposure. In a later genetic analysis, genome-wide SNP genotypes for about three fifths of the 666 donors were used, and that subset was treated as a discovery cohort. Class I and class II HLA loci were covered by the typing at four-digit resolution. Roughly five DR-DQ haplotypes were treated as single units for association and clustering because of strong linkage in the cohort. Rather than using new phenotypic data, the later analysis identified candidate immune exposures from TCR beta sequences and from how often those sequences occurred across donors. The T cell repertoires of roughly 660 subjects were profiled by immunosequencing and related to cytomegalovirus serostatus. The study combined high-throughput TCR immunosequencing, statistical association of individual TCRs with disease status, and machine learning to predict cytomegalovirus infection status. Roughly 300 gigabases of sequencing data and around 85 million unique TCR sequences made up an early release that covered fewer than 650 HLA-typed donors. Typing coverage varied by locus: roughly 629-640 donors for A, B, C, DRB1 and DQB1; roughly 500 for DQA1; more than 600 for DPA1; fewer than 480 for DPB1. Donor age, sex, ethnicity and CMV serostatus were collected together with the repertoire data. Beyond this particular receptor, the publication reports: The classifier was reported to diagnose cytomegalovirus status with high specificity and sensitivity in both the original cohort and the validation cohort. Assigning TCR associations to individual alleles was difficult when HLA alleles, especially DR and DQ, strongly co-occurred. The cohort was sequenced for TCR beta chains only, and without alpha or paired-chain data the features that could be detected were limited. According to a later genetic analysis, donors in an Asian-associated ancestry cluster had fewer N-insertions in productive TCRs than the approximately 700-donor mean. A later analysis associated 16,951 TCR beta sequences with specific HLA alleles at a false discovery rate of 0.05. Because HLA typing was missing for some donors at each locus, association tests included only the typed subset. A cluster of highly shared sequence variants was judged likely to represent a technical artifact of the sequencing pipeline. An association between a missense DCLRE1C variant and V-gene and J-gene trimming of TCR beta chains was found in a later genetic analysis and replicated in an independent cohort. Linkage disequilibrium might explain the correlated functional status among segregating V segments, but an unknown experimental factor could not be ruled out. A further reported finding was that TCR beta sequences accurately predicted the HLA-A and HLA-B alleles for most subjects in the first cohort. The earlier analysis of around 600 of the donors excluded approximately 15 rarely observed V segments, including chromosome 9 orphons, because counts were too low. Immune exposure information for the cohort was limited to CMV serostatus. The presence/absence analyses assumed that sequencing depth was roughly uniform across donors, and that assumption may not be true. Most TCR sequences were observed very rarely across donors, whereas some public TCRs were present in many individuals. In an earlier analysis of roughly 560 of the donors, most TCR beta V segments were observed in productive rearrangements about 90% or about 30% of the time, broadly matching IMGT annotations. The authors suggested that the approach could potentially be generalized to other disease states and immunological phenotypes. According to a later analysis, TCR association rates differed among HLA loci, with DRB1 alleles showing the most associated TCRs and HLA-C alleles showing the fewest. In a later analysis, HLA-associated TCR beta chains showed more clonal expansion and lower generation probabilities than non-associated chains that were equally common. The study listed 150 to 200 TCR beta chains as associated with cytomegalovirus. In vitro tests confirmed that a few of the cytomegalovirus-associated TCR beta chains recognize cytomegalovirus antigens. According to a later analysis, most CMV-associated TCR beta chains appeared to be HLA-restricted, and the HLA associations seemed to be driven largely by CMV exposure. According to a later analysis, parvovirus B19, influenza, CMV and Epstein-Barr virus appeared linked to several top co-occurrence clusters. Some IMGT-functional V segments, including TRBV6-2 and TRBV6-3, could not be distinguished by the 87-base-pair reads and were therefore excluded.

Receptors were amplified or captured by the immunoSEQ multiplex PCR assay. A mixture of 60 forward primers for TCR Vbeta segments and 13 reverse primers for TCR Jbeta segments was used in the multiplex PCR. The CDR3 region of rearranged TCR beta genes was amplified from genomic DNA with a multiplex PCR assay. The amplified TCR beta libraries were sequenced on the Illumina HiSeq System as 87-base-pair reads. As for the authors' bioinformatics: In a later analysis, around 80 million unique TCR beta chains were counted across the approximately 670 repertoires, and roughly 10 million of these chains were shared by at least two donors. Raw reads were error-corrected and collapsed into unique sequences with a nearest-neighbor algorithm that merged closely related sequences to remove PCR and sequencing errors. CDR3 sequences were aligned to IMGT reference sequences to assign V, D and J gene segments. Each retained sequence needed at least a six-nucleotide match to both a V gene segment and a J gene segment. A rearrangement counted as productive if the CDR3 had no stop codons and remained in frame with V and J, and every other rearrangement counted as non-productive. Following IMGT convention, CDR3 was defined as the stretch from the second conserved V-encoded cysteine to the conserved J-encoded phenylalanine. The earlier analysis of some 580 of the donors excluded any sequence lacking an unambiguous match to a single V gene segment. An earlier analysis of a few hundred of the donors called V segments functional above 56.7% productive rearrangements and segregating when the between-donor standard deviation exceeded 5%. A statistical classification framework was built for diagnosing cytomegalovirus status from the catalog of TCR beta chain sequences. In a later analysis, V and J genes were assigned by comparing TCR nucleotide sequences against IMGT/GENE-DB human TR gene sequences. In a later analysis, CDR3 sequences and most-parsimonious VDJ recombination scenarios were assigned using the TCRdist pipeline. In a later analysis, each TCR beta chain was defined by its CDR3 amino acid sequence together with its V-gene family, and reads lacking a unique V-gene family were excluded. As a way to deal with suspected cross-contamination and a sequencing artifact, a later analysis dropped 592 nucleotide sequences that were highly shared and had low generation probability. In a later analysis, a clonal expansion index for each public chain was calculated from normalized within-repertoire ranks of inferred template counts. A later analysis computed generation probabilities with a VDJ recombination model fitted to out-of-frame rearrangements, and checked the results against IGoR. A later analysis scored TCR-TCR, TCR-HLA and TCR-CMV co-occurrence with hypergeometric tests, applying a repertoire-size bias correction to TCR pairs. A later analysis estimated false discovery rates by permuting HLA or CMV assignments 20 times. In a later analysis, co-occurring TCRs were grouped using DBSCAN, with TCRdist sequence similarity added in when clustering inside HLA-allele-positive subsets. Co-occurrence clustering excluded repertoires with fewer than 30,000 or more than 120,000 public chains, plus five with anomalous nucleotide sharing. TCRdb stores this immuneACCESS table with in-frame sequences only. Part of the clones is absent; in the studies checked, under half of the shortfall reflects unresolved V genes, and no reason is known for the rest. The V and J calls and the clone size are those of that table, but D and trimming were determined from the DNA. The table for this sample lists 150,000 to 200,000 clones; about four fifths of them were counted only once. The top ten clonotypes cover 4.8% of the sample.

The cohort comprised 666 healthy bone marrow donors. All cohort members were sampled while nominally healthy, although unrecorded immune exposures were likely present. The donor was CMV seropositive and was included in the group of 250 to 300 seropositive cohort members. A peripheral blood sample was provided by each donor, and peripheral blood mononuclear cells were used for TCR beta sequencing. Genomic DNA extraction from the blood cell samples was performed with the Qiagen DNeasy Blood Extraction Kit. Sequenced sample: PBMCs. Rearrangement joined TRBV7-3 to TRBJ1-3, and TRBD1 may be the D gene, going by 5 matching bases. This receptor was obtained from a girl between 10 and 17 years old in good health and CMV-seropositive. The CDR3 amino acid sequence is: CASSLQGLGSSSGNTIYF. The base sequence is TGTGCCAGCAGCTTACAGGGTTTGGGATCGAGCTCTGGAAACACCATATATTTT.